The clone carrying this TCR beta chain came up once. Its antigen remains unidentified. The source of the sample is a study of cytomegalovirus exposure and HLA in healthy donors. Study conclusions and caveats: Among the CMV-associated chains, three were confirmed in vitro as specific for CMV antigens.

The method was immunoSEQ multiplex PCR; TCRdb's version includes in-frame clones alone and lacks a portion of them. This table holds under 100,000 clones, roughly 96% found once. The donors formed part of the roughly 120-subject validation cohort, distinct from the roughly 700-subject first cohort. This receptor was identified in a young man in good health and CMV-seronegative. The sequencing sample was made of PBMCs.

The DNA of the CDR3 is TGTGCCAGCAGTGGGGGAGGCGATACGCAGTATTTT. Its translation: CASSGGGDTQYF. The chain couples TRBV7-3 to TRBJ2-3, with TRBD2 as a possible D gene (6 bases). With 6 bases removed from V and 6 bases from J, the gap between germline ends came to 10 bases. Germline V gives CDR1 SGHTA, CDR2 FQGTGA. The CDR3 loop spans 12 amino acids.